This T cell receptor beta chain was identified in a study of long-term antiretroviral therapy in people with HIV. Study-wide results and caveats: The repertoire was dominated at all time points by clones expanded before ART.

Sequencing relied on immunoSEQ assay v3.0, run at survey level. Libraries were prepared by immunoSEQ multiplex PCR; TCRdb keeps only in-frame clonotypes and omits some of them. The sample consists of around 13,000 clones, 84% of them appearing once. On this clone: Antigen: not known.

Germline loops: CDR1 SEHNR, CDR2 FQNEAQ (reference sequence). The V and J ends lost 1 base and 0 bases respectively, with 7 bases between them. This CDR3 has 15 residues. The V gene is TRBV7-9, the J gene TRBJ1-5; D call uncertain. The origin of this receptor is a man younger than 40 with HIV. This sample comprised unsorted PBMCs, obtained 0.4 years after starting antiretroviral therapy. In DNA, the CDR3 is TGTGCCAGCAGCTTAGGGTCTAGTAGCAATCAGCCCCAGCATTTT. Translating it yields CASSLGSSSNQPQHF. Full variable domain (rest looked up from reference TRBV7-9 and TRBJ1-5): DTGVSQNPRHKITKRGQNVTFRCDPISEHNRLYWYRQTLGQGPEFLTYFQNEAQLEKSRLLSDRFSAERPKGSFSTLEIQRTEQGDSAMYLCASSLGSSSNQPQHFGDGTRLSIL.